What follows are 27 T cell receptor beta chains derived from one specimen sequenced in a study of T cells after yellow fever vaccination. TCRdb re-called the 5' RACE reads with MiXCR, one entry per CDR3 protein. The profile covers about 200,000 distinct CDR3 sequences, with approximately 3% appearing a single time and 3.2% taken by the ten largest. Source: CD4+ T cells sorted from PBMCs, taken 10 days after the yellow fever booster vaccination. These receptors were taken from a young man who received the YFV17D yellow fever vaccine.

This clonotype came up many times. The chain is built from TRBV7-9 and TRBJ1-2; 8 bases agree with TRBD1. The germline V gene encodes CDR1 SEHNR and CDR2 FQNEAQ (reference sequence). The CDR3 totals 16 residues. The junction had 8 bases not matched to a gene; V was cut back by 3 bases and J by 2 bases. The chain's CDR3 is CASSLAGGGRNYGYTF. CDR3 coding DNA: TGTGCCAGCAGCTTGGCAGGGGGCGGAAGAAACTATGGCTACACCTTC.

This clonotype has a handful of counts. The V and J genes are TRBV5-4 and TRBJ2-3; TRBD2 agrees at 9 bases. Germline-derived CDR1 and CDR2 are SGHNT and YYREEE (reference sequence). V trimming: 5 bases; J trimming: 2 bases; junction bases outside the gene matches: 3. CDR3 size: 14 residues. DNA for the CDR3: TGTGCCAGCAGGCCTAGCGGGGACACAGATACGCAGTATTTT. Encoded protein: CASRPSGDTDTQYF.

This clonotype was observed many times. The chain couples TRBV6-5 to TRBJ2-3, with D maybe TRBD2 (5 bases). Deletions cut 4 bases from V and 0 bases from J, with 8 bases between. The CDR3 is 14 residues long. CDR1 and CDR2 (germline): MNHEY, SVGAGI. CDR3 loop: CASSSRTSTDTQYF. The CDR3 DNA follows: TGTGCCAGCAGTTCCCGGACTAGCACAGATACGCAGTATTTT.

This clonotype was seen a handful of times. The CDR3 reads CASSLGPLQYTEAFF. DNA of the CDR3: TGTGCCAGCAGCTTGGGTCCCCTACAGTACACTGAAGCTTTCTTT. V usage is TRBV7-2 and J usage is TRBJ1-1, with D unresolved. CDR3 length equals 15 residues. V was cut by 3 bases and J by 3 bases, with 14 bases left in between. The germline V gene has CDR1 SGHTA and CDR2 FQGNSA.

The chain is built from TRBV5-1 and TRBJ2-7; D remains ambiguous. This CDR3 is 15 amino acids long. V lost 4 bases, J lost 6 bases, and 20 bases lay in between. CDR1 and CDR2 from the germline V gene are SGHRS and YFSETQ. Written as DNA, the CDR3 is TGCGCCAGCAGCAGAACCCGGGCAGCCATTGGCGAGCAGTACGTC. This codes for CASSRTRAAIGEQYV.

As DNA, the CDR3 is TGCAGTGCTAGAGAGCCAGGGGGATATGGCTACACCTTC. Translated, it gives CSAREPGGYGYTF. The chain combines TRBV20-1 with TRBJ1-2; 7 bases are a match to TRBD1. CDR1 is DFQATT and CDR2 is SNEGSKA in the germline V gene (reference sequence). Losses at the gene ends were 0 bases for V and 5 bases for J; bases not matched to a gene: 3. The CDR3 spans 13 residues.

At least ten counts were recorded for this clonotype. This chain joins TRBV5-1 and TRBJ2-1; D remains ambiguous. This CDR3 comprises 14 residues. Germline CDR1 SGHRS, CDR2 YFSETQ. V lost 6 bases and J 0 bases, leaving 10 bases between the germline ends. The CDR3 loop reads CASKGLSSYNEQFF. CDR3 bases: TGCGCCAGCAAGGGCCTGAGCTCCTACAATGAGCAGTTCTTC.

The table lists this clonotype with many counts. The CDR3 sequence: CATSRDSEQPQHF. DNA for the CDR3: TGTGCCACCAGCAGAGATTCGGAACAGCCCCAGCATTTT. The rearrangement links TRBV15 to TRBJ1-5; D is uncertain. This CDR3 comprises 13 residues. The V and J ends lost 0 bases and 7 bases respectively, with 7 bases between them. Germline V gene data show CDR1 as LNHNV and CDR2 as YYDKDF (reference sequence).

CDR3 region: CASSVSLGGRNSPLHF. The CDR3 DNA follows: TGTGCCAGCAGCGTTTCCCTCGGGGGCCGTAATTCACCCCTCCACTTT. J is TRBJ1-6 and V is TRBV9, with D possibly being TRBD1 (6 bases). Germline-derived CDR1 and CDR2 are SGDLS and YYNGEE. The CDR3 is 16 residues long. V was cut by 2 bases and J by 6 bases, with 15 bases left in between. The variable domain in full, completed from reference TRBV9 and TRBJ1-6, reads DSGVTQTPKHLITATGQRVTLRCSPRSGDLSVYWYQQSLDQGLQFLIQYYNGEERAKGNILERFSAQQFPDLHSELNLSSLELGDSALYFCASSVSLGGRNSPLHFGNGTRLTVT.

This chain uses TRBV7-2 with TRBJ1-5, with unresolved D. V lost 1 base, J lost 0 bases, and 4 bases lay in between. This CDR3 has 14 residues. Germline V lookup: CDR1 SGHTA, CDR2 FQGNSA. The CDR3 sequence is CASSLVPSNQPQHF. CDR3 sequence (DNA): TGTGCCAGCAGCTTAGTTCCTAGCAATCAGCCCCAGCATTTT.

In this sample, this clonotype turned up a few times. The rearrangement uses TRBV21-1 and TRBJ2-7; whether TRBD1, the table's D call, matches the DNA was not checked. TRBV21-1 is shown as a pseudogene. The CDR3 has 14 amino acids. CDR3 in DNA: TGTGCCAGCAGCAGCACAGGGGGCGAAGACGAGCAGTACTTC. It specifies CASSSTGGEDEQYF.

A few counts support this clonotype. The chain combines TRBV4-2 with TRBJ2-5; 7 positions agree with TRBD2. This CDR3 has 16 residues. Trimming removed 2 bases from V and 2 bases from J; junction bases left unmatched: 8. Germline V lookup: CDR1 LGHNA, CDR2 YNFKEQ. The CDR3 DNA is TGTGCCAGCAGCCAATCCCCCTTGCGGGGGCAAGAGACCCAGTACTTC. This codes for CASSQSPLRGQETQYF.

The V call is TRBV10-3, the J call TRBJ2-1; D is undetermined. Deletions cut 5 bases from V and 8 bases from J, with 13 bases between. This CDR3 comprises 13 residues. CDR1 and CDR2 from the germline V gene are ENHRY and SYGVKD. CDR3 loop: CAISPMGSHEQFF. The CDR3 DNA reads TGTGCCATCAGTCCTATGGGGTCCCATGAGCAGTTCTTC.

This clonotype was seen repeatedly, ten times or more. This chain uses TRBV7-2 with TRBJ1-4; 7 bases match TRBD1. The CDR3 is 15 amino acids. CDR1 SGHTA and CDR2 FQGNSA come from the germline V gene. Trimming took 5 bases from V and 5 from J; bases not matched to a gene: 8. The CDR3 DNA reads TGTGCCAGCAGCCCTACAGGGGTCCAAAATGAAAAACTGTTTTTT. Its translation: CASSPTGVQNEKLFF.

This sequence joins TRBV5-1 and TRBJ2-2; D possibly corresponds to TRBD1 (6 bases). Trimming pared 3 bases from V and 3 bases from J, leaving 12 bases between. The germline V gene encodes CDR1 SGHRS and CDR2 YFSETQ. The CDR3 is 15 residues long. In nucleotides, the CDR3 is TGCGCCAGCAGCTCCCTCTCAGGGGACACCGGGGAGCTGTTTTTT. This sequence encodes CASSSLSGDTGELFF.

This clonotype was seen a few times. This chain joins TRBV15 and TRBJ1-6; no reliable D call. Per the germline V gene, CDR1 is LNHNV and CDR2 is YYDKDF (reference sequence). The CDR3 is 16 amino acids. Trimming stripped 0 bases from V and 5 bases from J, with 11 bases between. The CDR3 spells CATSRDIAVDNSPLHF. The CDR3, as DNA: TGTGCCACCAGCAGAGATATAGCAGTCGATAATTCACCCCTCCACTTT.

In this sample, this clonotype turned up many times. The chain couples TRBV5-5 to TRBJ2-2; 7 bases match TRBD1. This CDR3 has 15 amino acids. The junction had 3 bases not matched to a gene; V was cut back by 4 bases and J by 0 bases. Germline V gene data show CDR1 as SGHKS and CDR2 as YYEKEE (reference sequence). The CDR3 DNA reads TGTGCCAGCAGCGACGACAGGGCGAACACCGGGGAGCTGTTTTTT. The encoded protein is CASSDDRANTGELFF.

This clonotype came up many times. The CDR3 loop reads CASSHWAAQGAYEQYF. The CDR3 DNA reads as TGTGCCAGCTCTCACTGGGCAGCGCAAGGAGCCTACGAGCAGTACTTC. V gene TRBV7-9 combines with J gene TRBJ2-7; the D is unclear. This CDR3 is built from 16 residues. Trimming cost V 8 bases and J 2 bases, with 22 bases left between them. Germline V gene lookup returns CDR1 SEHNR and CDR2 FQNEAQ (reference sequence).

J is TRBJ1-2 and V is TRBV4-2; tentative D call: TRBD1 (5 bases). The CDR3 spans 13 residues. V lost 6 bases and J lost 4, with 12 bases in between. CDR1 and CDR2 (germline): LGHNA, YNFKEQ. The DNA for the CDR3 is TGTGCCAGCAGTCCGGGGACCTTCTATGGCTACACCTTC. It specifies CASSPGTFYGYTF.

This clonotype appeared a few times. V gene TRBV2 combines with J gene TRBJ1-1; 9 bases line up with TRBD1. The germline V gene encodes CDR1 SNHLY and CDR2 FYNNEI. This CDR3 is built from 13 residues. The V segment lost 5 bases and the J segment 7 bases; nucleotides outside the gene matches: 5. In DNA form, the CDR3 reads TGTGCCAGCAGTCCCGGGACAGGGTATGAAGCTTTCTTT. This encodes CASSPGTGYEAFF.

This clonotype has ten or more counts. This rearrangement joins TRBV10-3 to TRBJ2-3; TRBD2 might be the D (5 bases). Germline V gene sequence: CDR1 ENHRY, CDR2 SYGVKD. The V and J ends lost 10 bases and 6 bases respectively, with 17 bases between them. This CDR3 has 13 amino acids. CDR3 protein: CASSTGNEDTQYF. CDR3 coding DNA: TGTGCCAGCTCAACGGGGAACGAGGATACGCAGTATTTT.

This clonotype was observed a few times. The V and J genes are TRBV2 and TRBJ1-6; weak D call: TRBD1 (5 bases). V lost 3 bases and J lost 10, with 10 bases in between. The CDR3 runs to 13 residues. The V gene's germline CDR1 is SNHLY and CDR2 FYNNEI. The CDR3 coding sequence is TGTGCCAGCAGTGACAGGGAGCACTCACCCCTCCACTTT. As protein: CASSDREHSPLHF.

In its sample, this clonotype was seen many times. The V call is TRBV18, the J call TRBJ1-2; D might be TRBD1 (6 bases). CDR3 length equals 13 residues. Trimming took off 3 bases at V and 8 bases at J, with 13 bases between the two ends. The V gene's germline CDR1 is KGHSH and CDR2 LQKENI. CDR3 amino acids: CASSPGGPDGYTF. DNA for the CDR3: TGTGCCAGCTCACCGGGGGGGCCAGACGGCTACACCTTC.

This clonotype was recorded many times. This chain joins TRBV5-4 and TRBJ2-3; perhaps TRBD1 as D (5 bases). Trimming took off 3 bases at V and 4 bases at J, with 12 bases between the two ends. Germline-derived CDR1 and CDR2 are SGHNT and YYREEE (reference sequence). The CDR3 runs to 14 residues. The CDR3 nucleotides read TGTGCCAGCAGCTCCGGTGGGGCAGCAGATACGCAGTATTTT. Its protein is CASSSGGAADTQYF.

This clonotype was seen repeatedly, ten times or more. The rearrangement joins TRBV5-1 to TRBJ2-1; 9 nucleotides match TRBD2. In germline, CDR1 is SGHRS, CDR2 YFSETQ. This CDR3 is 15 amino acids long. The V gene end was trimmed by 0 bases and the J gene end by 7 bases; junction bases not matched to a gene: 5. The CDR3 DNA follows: TGCGCCAGCAGCTTGGAATTAGCGGGGGTAAATGAGCAGTTCTTC. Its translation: CASSLELAGVNEQFF.

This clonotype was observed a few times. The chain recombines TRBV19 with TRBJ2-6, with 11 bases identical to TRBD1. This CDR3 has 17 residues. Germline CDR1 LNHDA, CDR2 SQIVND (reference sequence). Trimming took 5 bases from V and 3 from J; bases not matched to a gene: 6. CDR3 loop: CASSGQGAMYGANVLTF. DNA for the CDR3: TGTGCCAGTAGTGGACAGGGGGCTATGTATGGGGCCAACGTCCTGACTTTC.

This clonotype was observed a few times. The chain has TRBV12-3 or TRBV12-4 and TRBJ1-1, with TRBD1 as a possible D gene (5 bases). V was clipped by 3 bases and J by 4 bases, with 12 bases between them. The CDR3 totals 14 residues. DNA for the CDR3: TGTGCCAGCAGTTTTGGGGCGTCGAGCACTGAAGCTTTCTTT. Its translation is CASSFGASSTEAFF.